These 2 T cell receptor beta chains share one sample of origin, sequenced in a study of blood T cell repertoires in COVID-19. The method was immunoSEQ multiplex PCR; TCRdb's version includes in-frame clones alone and lacks a portion of them. This table has 120,000 to 150,000 clones, under 90% appearing once. Sequencing was carried out using peripheral blood. The receptors were sampled from a human donor in a cohort sampled during active COVID-19.

With regard to this clone: The identical CDR3 is also encoded by other nucleotide sequences in the sample. The chain uses TRBV15 and TRBJ2-7, with D tentatively TRBD2 (6 bases). The V end was cut by 1 base, the J end by 1 base, with 8 bases between. The CDR3 sequence is 14 residues long. The germline gives CDR1 LNHNV, CDR2 YYDKDF (reference sequence). In DNA form, the CDR3 reads TGTGCCACCAGCAGAGGTGGGGGGTCCTACGAGCAGTACTTC. As protein: CATSRGGGSYEQYF.

In its sample, this clone was seen a few times. The chain combines TRBV9 with TRBJ1-6, with TRBD1 matching over 9 bases. Germline loops: CDR1 SGDLS, CDR2 YYNGEE. CDR3 length: 15 residues. V lost 0 bases, J lost 8 bases, and 3 bases stayed unmatched. CDR3 in amino acids: CASSVEQGAYSPLHF. DNA for the CDR3: TGTGCCAGCAGCGTAGAACAGGGGGCTTATTCACCCCTCCACTTT.